One and the same sample provided the 21 T cell receptor beta chains below, sequenced in a study of long-term antiretroviral therapy in people with HIV. Assay version v3.0 of immunoSEQ was used, and it was run at survey level. The protocol was immunoSEQ multiplex PCR, while the TCRdb copy is restricted to in-frame clones and leaves out a portion. This sample has over 25,000 clones; roughly 80% occur once, and the top ten carry roughly 9.5%. Material: unsorted PBMCs, obtained 3 years after starting antiretroviral therapy. The receptors stem from a middle-aged man with HIV.

J is TRBJ2-1 and V is TRBV5-1, with D possibly matching TRBD2 (5 bases). Germline V gene data show CDR1 as SGHRS and CDR2 as YFSETQ. CDR3 size: 17 residues. Trimming took 4 bases from V and 5 from J, leaving 22 bases between them. Here the CDR3 reads CASSIRPAATGNNEQFF. CDR3 nucleotide sequence: TGCGCCAGCAGCATCAGACCCGCGGCCACGGGGAACAATGAGCAGTTCTTC.

This sequence joins TRBV7-2 and TRBJ2-3; 7 bases align to TRBD1. Germline V gene sequence: CDR1 SGHTA, CDR2 FQGNSA. Trimming took 7 bases from V and 6 from J; bases not matched to a gene: 7. This CDR3 region has 13 residues. The CDR3 reads CASKTGTLDTQYF. The CDR3 nucleotides are TGTGCCAGCAAGACAGGGACGTTGGATACGCAGTATTTT.

The chain is built from TRBV29-1 and TRBJ2-2; 11 bases are shared with TRBD2. This CDR3 comprises 15 residues. CDR1 is SQVTM, CDR2 ANQGSEA, per germline. Trimming cost V 6 bases and J 2 bases; bases outside gene matches: 5. CDR3 sequence (DNA): TGCAGCGTGGTTGGGACTAGCGGTAACACCGGGGAGCTGTTTTTT. This translates into CSVVGTSGNTGELFF.

For the CDR3, the DNA is TGTGCCAGCGGTCAAACTAGCGGGGGGGCCAGTGAGCAGTTCTTC. This codes for CASGQTSGGASEQFF. The chain links TRBV27 to TRBJ2-1; TRBD2 matches 13 bases. J lost 9 bases, V lost 8 bases, and 10 bases had no gene match. CDR3 size: 15 residues. From germline, CDR1 is MNHEY and CDR2 SMNVEV (reference sequence).

Only a few counts were recorded for this clone. V gene TRBV5-1 combines with J gene TRBJ1-2; D ambiguous. Germline values: CDR1 SGHRS, CDR2 YFSETQ. The CDR3 is 12 residues long. With 6 bases removed from V and 0 bases from J, the gap between germline ends came to 6 bases. CDR3: CASNNPNYGYTF. CDR3 sequence (DNA): TGCGCCAGCAATAACCCTAACTATGGCTACACCTTC.

The rearrangement joins TRBV27 to TRBJ1-1, with D tentatively TRBD1 (5 bases). CDR3 length equals 12 residues. The germline CDR1 and CDR2 sequences are MNHEY and SMNVEV (reference sequence). The V gene lost 4 bases and the J gene lost 4 bases, with 7 bases spanning the gap. Here the CDR3 DNA reads TGTGCCAGCAGTTCTAGGGGCACTGAAGCTTTCTTT. Translation: CASSSRGTEAFF.

The genes are TRBV5-6 and TRBJ1-5; D unclear. There are 14 residues in the CDR3. CDR1 is SGHDT, CDR2 YYEEEE, per germline. With 0 bases removed from V and 7 bases from J, the gap between germline ends came to 11 bases. CDR3 protein: CASSLGHGGQPQHF. The CDR3, as DNA: TGTGCCAGCAGCTTGGGACACGGTGGGCAGCCCCAGCATTTT.

The chain recombines TRBV19 with TRBJ1-1; perhaps TRBD1 as D (5 bases). The germline V gene has CDR1 LNHDA and CDR2 SQIVND (reference sequence). CDR3 length: 15 residues. Trimming left V 1 base short and J 1 base short, with 10 bases between. The chain's CDR3 is CASSIAGGTNTEAFF. The CDR3 coding sequence is TGTGCCAGTAGTATAGCGGGGGGTACGAACACTGAAGCTTTCTTT.

V gene TRBV7-2 combines with J gene TRBJ1-5; D may be TRBD1 (6 bases). From germline, CDR1 is SGHTA and CDR2 FQGNSA. The germline V and J ends were trimmed by 4 bases and 0 bases, with 13 bases remaining between them. The CDR3 runs 16 residues. The DNA of the CDR3 is TGTGCCAGCAGCTCCCTAGGGGGATTTAGCAATCAGCCCCAGCATTTT. This gives the protein CASSSLGGFSNQPQHF.

This chain connects TRBV6-6 to TRBJ2-1, with D perhaps matching TRBD2 (5 bases). Trimming stripped 1 base from V and 10 bases from J, with 11 bases between. CDR3 length: 13 residues. The germline gives CDR1 MNHNY, CDR2 SVGAGI (reference sequence). The CDR3: CASSYWGVNEQFF. CDR3 nucleotides: TGTGCCAGCAGTTACTGGGGAGTGAACGAGCAGTTCTTC.

The J gene is TRBJ1-1, the V gene TRBV11-1; 9 bases match TRBD1. Looked up from germline, CDR1 is SGHAT and CDR2 is FQDESV (reference sequence). CDR3 length equals 14 residues. Trimming removed 7 bases from V and 1 base from J; junction bases left unmatched: 4. CDR3 DNA: TGTGCCAGCACCCGACAGGGGGGGAACACTGAAGCTTTCTTT. Residues: CASTRQGGNTEAFF.

This chain joins TRBV11-3 and TRBJ1-5; 10 bases are a match to TRBD1. The CDR3 covers 18 residues. The germline V gene has CDR1 SGHNT and CDR2 YENEEA. V shed 0 bases, J shed 7 bases, and the junction held 12 bases outside the gene matches. CDR3 in amino acids: CASSLDRDRGLPRQPQHF. The DNA for the CDR3 is TGTGCCAGCAGCTTAGACCGCGACAGGGGGCTGCCACGGCAGCCCCAGCATTTT.

V is TRBV9 and J is TRBJ1-1; maybe TRBD1 (5 bases). Germline CDR1 and CDR2: SGDLS and YYNGEE. CDR3 length: 15 residues. V lost 3 bases, J lost 1 base, and 13 bases lay in between. The CDR3 region has the DNA TGTGCCAGCAGCGCGCCGGGACCGAAGAACACTGAAGCTTTCTTT. Encoded protein: CASSAPGPKNTEAFF.

The sample holds a few counts of this clone. The J gene is TRBJ1-5, the V gene TRBV5-5; D is possibly TRBD1 (5 bases). This CDR3 region has 15 residues. Germline V gene data show CDR1 as SGHKS and CDR2 as YYEKEE (reference sequence). The V gene lost 2 bases and the J gene lost 0 bases, with 9 bases spanning the gap. CDR3: CASSFGQNSNQPQHF. The CDR3 nucleotides read TGTGCCAGCAGCTTCGGACAAAATAGCAATCAGCCCCAGCATTTT.

This clone was counted only a few times. The V and J genes are TRBV19 and TRBJ1-2, with TRBD1 matching 7 bases. Trimming cost V 5 bases and J 2 bases; bases outside gene matches: 8. The germline gives CDR1 LNHDA, CDR2 SQIVND (reference sequence). The length of the CDR3 is 15 residues. The CDR3 nucleotides are TGTGCCAGTAGTGGCCCCGGGACAGCAAACTATGGCTACACCTTC. Translated, it gives CASSGPGTANYGYTF.

J is TRBJ1-5 and V is TRBV10-2; no firm D call. CDR1 and CDR2 from the germline V gene are WSHSY and SAAADI. V gave up 6 bases and J gave up 13 bases, with 13 bases separating them. There are 11 residues in the CDR3. CDR3 amino acids: CASRGPQAQHF. The CDR3 coding sequence is TGCGCCAGCAGAGGACCGCAGGCTCAGCATTTT.

V gene TRBV7-2 combines with J gene TRBJ2-7, with D perhaps given as TRBD1 or TRBD2 (5 bases each). Deletions cut 3 bases from V and 2 bases from J, with 17 bases between. The CDR3 has 16 residues. From germline, CDR1 is SGHTA and CDR2 FQGNSA. The CDR3 loop is CASSLQSLGAPYEQYF. For the CDR3, the DNA is TGTGCCAGCAGCTTGCAAAGCCTCGGGGCCCCCTACGAGCAGTACTTC.

The genes are TRBV20-1 and TRBJ2-3, with D unclear. V was trimmed by 1 base and J by 6 bases, leaving 5 bases between them. Per the germline V gene, CDR1 is DFQATT and CDR2 is SNEGSKA (reference sequence). The CDR3 covers 11 residues. The CDR3 region has the DNA TGCAGTGCTAGAGTTACCGATACGCAGTATTTT. Its protein is CSARVTDTQYF.

This clone was observed a handful of times. J is TRBJ2-7 and V is TRBV7-3; weak D call: TRBD2 (5 bases). Germline CDR1 is SGHTA and CDR2 is FQGTGA. The CDR3 has 16 amino acids. V lost 2 bases and J lost 3, with 17 bases in between. DNA for the CDR3: TGTGCCAGCAGCTTAGAAGGAGGACTCCCTTTCTACGAGCAGTACTTC. Amino acids: CASSLEGGLPFYEQYF.

This chain uses TRBV28 with TRBJ2-1; 9 positions agree with TRBD2. V was pared by 10 bases and J by 8 bases, with 6 bases of the junction left unmatched. Per the germline V gene, CDR1 is MDHEN and CDR2 is SYDVKM. The CDR3 is 12 amino acids. Here the CDR3 DNA reads TGTGCCACCTTAGCGGGAGCCTATGAGCAGTTCTTC. This sequence encodes CATLAGAYEQFF.

The chain recombines TRBV18 with TRBJ2-7; D might be TRBD1 (6 bases). V gave up 4 bases and J gave up 2 bases, with 9 bases separating them. The length of the CDR3 is 13 residues. Germline V gives CDR1 KGHSH, CDR2 LQKENI. Written as DNA, the CDR3 is TGTGCCAGCTCACGCGACAGGACCTACGAGCAGTACTTC. Its translation is CASSRDRTYEQYF.